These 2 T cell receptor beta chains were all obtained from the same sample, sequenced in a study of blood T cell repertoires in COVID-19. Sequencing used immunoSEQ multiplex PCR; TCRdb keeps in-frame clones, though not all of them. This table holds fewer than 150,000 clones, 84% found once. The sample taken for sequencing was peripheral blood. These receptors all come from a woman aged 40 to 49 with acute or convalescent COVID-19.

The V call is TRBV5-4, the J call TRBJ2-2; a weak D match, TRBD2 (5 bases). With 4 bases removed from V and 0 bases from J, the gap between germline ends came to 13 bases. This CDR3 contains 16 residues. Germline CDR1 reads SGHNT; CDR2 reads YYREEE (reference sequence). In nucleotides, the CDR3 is TGTGCCAGCAGCACTAGGACCCCAGCGAACACCGGGGAGCTGTTTTTT. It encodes CASSTRTPANTGELFF.

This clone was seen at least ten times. DNA for the CDR3: TGTGCCTGGAGACTACCGGACAGGGAATCGGAGCAGTACTTC. This codes for CAWRLPDRESEQYF. The chain is built from TRBV30 and TRBJ2-7; 8 bases match TRBD1. The CDR3 loop spans 14 amino acids. CDR1 is GTSNPN, CDR2 SVGIG, per germline (reference sequence). Trimming removed 3 bases from V and 7 bases from J; junction bases left unmatched: 11. The full variable domain, in which reference TRBV30 and TRBJ2-7 provide the parts outside the CDR3, is SQTIHQWPATLVQPVGSPLSLECTVEGTSNPNLYWYRQAAGRGLQLLFYSVGIGQISSEVPQNLSASRPQDRQFILSSKKLLLSDSGFYLCAWRLPDRESEQYFGPGTRLTVT.